This entry lists 8 T cell receptor beta chains sequenced from one sample in a study of regulatory T cells in long-lasting Graves disease. Time point given: persistent/refractory GD, antithyroid drugs over 5 years with positive TRAb. RNA extracted from PBMCs served as the sequencing template. Library construction for TCR beta used iRepertoire HTBI primers and Arm-PCR of CDR3 regions. One entry per CDR3 protein, called by TCRdb with MiXCR from the multiplex PCR reads. The sample has some 470,000 distinct CDR3 sequences; about a fifth are singletons. Sequenced material: peripheral blood mononuclear cells (PBMCs), taken when the disease was refractory, from a patient treated with antithyroid drugs. These receptors all come from a female donor with Graves disease.

This clonotype was seen repeatedly, ten times or more. CDR3 protein: CASSLSLETQYF. CDR3 nucleotide sequence: TGTGCCAGCAGCCTTTCTTTGGAGACCCAGTACTTC. The chain is built from TRBV7-2 and TRBJ2-5; no definite D call. Germline CDR1 is SGHTA and CDR2 is FQGNSA. The CDR3 consists of 12 residues. Trimming removed 5 bases from V and 5 bases from J, with 9 bases in between.

V and J are TRBV9 and TRBJ1-2; 11 nucleotides line up with TRBD1. Per germline, CDR1 SGDLS and CDR2 YYNGEE. Trimming removed 3 bases from V and 4 bases from J; junction bases left unmatched: 14. This CDR3 spans 18 amino acids. The CDR3 DNA sequence: TGTGCCAGCAGCGCCTACGTGGGACAGGGGGGGATCTGCTATGGCTACACCTTC. Translating gives CASSAYVGQGGICYGYTF.

Only a few counts were recorded for this clonotype. The chain employs TRBV28 and TRBJ2-3; D may be TRBD1 (6 bases). There are 13 residues in the CDR3. Germline V CDR1 and CDR2: MDHEN, SYDVKM. Trimming left V 8 bases short and J 2 bases short, with 11 bases between. This chain's CDR3 is CASGQSHTDTQYF. For the CDR3, the DNA is TGTGCCAGCGGACAGTCCCACACAGATACGCAGTATTTT.

This clonotype has a count of ten or more. V and J are TRBV28 and TRBJ2-7; D gene unclear. The V and J ends lost 11 bases and 5 bases respectively, with 13 bases between them. The germline V gene has CDR1 MDHEN and CDR2 SYDVKM. The CDR3 is 11 amino acids. As DNA, the CDR3 is TGTGCCTGCGGTGAGTACGACGAGCAGTACTTC. This gives the protein CACGEYDEQYF.

The chain couples TRBV27 to TRBJ2-3; 8 positions agree with TRBD2. This CDR3 contains 19 residues. Germline values: CDR1 MNHEY, CDR2 SMNVEV (reference sequence). With V trimmed by 0 bases and J by 2 bases, 13 bases remained unmatched. In DNA form, the CDR3 reads TGTGCCAGCAGTTTATCGGGGGATCTCGCGGGAGGACACACAGATACGCAGTATTTT. This codes for CASSLSGDLAGGHTDTQYF.

This chain joins TRBV28 and TRBJ2-7; 12 nucleotides match TRBD2. The CDR3 extends over 15 amino acids. V dropped 8 bases and J dropped 0; count of bases not matched to a gene: 5. Germline CDR1 MDHEN, CDR2 SYDVKM. CDR3 DNA sequence: TGTGCCAGCCGACTAGCGGGAGACCTCTCCTACGAGCAGTACTTC. This gives the protein CASRLAGDLSYEQYF.

This chain connects TRBV4-2 to TRBJ1-2; D remains ambiguous. The CDR3 covers 14 residues. Germline values: CDR1 LGHNA, CDR2 YNFKEQ. The germline V and J ends were trimmed by 0 bases and 0 bases, with 5 bases remaining between them. CDR3 DNA sequence: TGTGCCAGCAGCCAAGATCCCCCTAACTATGGCTACACCTTC. Encoded protein: CASSQDPPNYGYTF.

This chain links TRBV19 with TRBJ2-5; 11 bases align to TRBD2. The CDR3 has 16 amino acids. Germline values: CDR1 LNHDA, CDR2 SQIVND (reference sequence). V gave up 6 bases and J gave up 3 bases; unmatched junction bases: 9. CDR3: CASRIHGGLAEETQYF. Here the CDR3 DNA reads TGTGCCAGTAGGATTCACGGGGGACTAGCGGAAGAGACCCAGTACTTC.